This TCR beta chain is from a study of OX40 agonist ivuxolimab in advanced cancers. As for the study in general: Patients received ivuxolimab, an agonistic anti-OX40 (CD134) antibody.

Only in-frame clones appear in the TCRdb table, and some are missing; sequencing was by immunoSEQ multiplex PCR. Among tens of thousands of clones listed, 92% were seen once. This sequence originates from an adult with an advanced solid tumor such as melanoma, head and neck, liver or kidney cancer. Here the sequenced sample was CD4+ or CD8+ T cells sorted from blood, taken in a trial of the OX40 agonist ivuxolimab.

The CDR3 sequence is CASSLPGQGLYEQYF. In DNA form, the CDR3 reads TGTGCCAGCAGCCTCCCGGGACAGGGTCTCTACGAGCAGTACTTC. The chain carries TRBV11-2 and TRBJ2-7; 9 nucleotides align to TRBD1. V lost 5 bases, J lost 3 bases, and 8 bases stayed unmatched. CDR3 size: 15 residues. CDR1 and CDR2 (germline): SGHAT, FQNNGV.